A selection of T cell receptor beta chains follows, all from one sample in a study of molecular identifiers for immune sequencing clone quantification. TCRdb itself ran the PCR reads through MiXCR, one entry per CDR3 protein. The sample holds tens of thousands of distinct CDR3 sequences, around 20% seen once. Sequencing was done on a sample of naive CD8+ T cells from blood, with Jurkat cell RNA spiked in. These receptors were taken from a human donor in good health. Some libraries in this study had Jurkat cell RNA spiked in. Both conserved end residues are part of each CDR3. A D gene is named only where the DNA matches it firmly. Size is stated for part of the rows, as once, few or many counts, or as a class when the clone is expanded.

CDR3aa,CDR3nt,d_gene,j_gene,v_gene,abundance
CASSLDTGVGANVLTF,TGTGCCAGCAGCTTAGATACGGGGGTTGGGGCCAACGTCCTGACTTTC,.,TRBJ2-6,TRBV11-2,many
CSVVPGDDLNEQYF,TGCAGCGTTGTGCCCGGGGACGACCTGAACGAGCAGTACTTC,.,TRBJ2-7,TRBV29-1,medium-sized
CASVERISNTGELFF,TGTGCCAGCGTTGAGCGGATTTCGAACACCGGGGAGCTGTTTTTT,.,TRBJ2-2,TRBV7-6,many
CASSPRLADYNEQFF,TGTGCCAGCAGTCCCAGACTAGCGGATTACAATGAGCAGTTCTTC,TRBD2,TRBJ2-1,TRBV27,few
CASSQEGQGVLVPDTQYF,TGTGCCAGCAGCCAAGAGGGACAGGGCGTGCTGGTACCAGATACGCAGTATTTT,TRBD1,TRBJ2-3,TRBV4-2,many
CSARLENYEQYF,TGCAGTGCTAGGTTGGAAAACTACGAGCAGTACTTC,.,TRBJ2-7,TRBV20-1,.
CASSHLVAGGPVNEQFF,TGTGCCAGCAGCCATCTAGTAGCGGGGGGGCCGGTAAATGAGCAGTTCTTC,TRBD2,TRBJ2-1,TRBV7-2,.
CASSRDRVQPQHF,TGTGCCAGCAGCCGGGACAGGGTCCAGCCCCAGCATTTT,TRBD1,TRBJ1-5,TRBV12-3/TRBV12-4,many
CAGSQCRGRVTGTQYF,TGCGCCGGCAGTCAATGTCGTGGCAGGGTCACAGGTACGCAGTATTTT,.,TRBJ2-3,TRBV23-1,.
CASSPTDRGLDETQYF,TGTGCCAGCAGTCCGACGGACAGGGGGCTTGATGAGACCCAGTACTTT,TRBD1,TRBJ2-5,TRBV28,.
CASSIGRDIEAFF,TGTGCCAGCAGCATTGGGAGGGACATTGAAGCTTTCTTT,.,TRBJ1-1,TRBV27,many
CASSLVSENNSPLHF,TGTGCCAGCAGCTTAGTGTCCGAGAATAATTCACCCCTCCACTTT,.,TRBJ1-6,TRBV7-2,many
CASSLVLAGAYEQYF,TGTGCCAGCAGCTTAGTCCTAGCGGGAGCATACGAGCAGTACTTC,TRBD2,TRBJ2-7,TRBV7-9,many
CASGLVSSGPTDTQYF,TGTGCTAGTGGTTTGGTATCTAGCGGCCCCACAGATACGCAGTATTTT,TRBD2,TRBJ2-3,TRBV12-5,many
CASSGASNQPQHF,TGTGCCAGCAGTGGGGCGAGCAATCAGCCCCAGCATTTT,.,TRBJ1-5,TRBV2,many
CASSLTQGVTDTQYF,TGTGCCAGCAGTTTAACACAGGGGGTCACAGATACGCAGTATTTT,TRBD1,TRBJ2-3,TRBV27,many
CASSLEGQGAYTEAFF,TGCGCCAGCAGCTTGGAAGGACAGGGGGCGTATACTGAAGCTTTCTTT,TRBD1,TRBJ1-1,TRBV5-1,many
CASRIGGGQPQHF,TGTGCCAGCAGGATTGGAGGGGGCCAGCCCCAGCATTTT,TRBD1,TRBJ1-5,TRBV27,many
CASSLVPGYEQYF,TGCGCCAGCAGCTTGGTGCCAGGGTACGAGCAGTACTTC,.,TRBJ2-7,TRBV5-1,many
CASSFLPSAMAGDTQYF,TGTGCCAGCAGCTTCCTACCAAGCGCCATGGCTGGAGATACGCAGTATTTT,.,TRBJ2-3,TRBV11-2,many
CASSHAPPGTGAYEQYF,TGCGCCAGCAGCCACGCTCCGCCCGGGACAGGGGCCTACGAGCAGTACTTC,TRBD1,TRBJ2-7,TRBV4-3,.
CASSPRDTTYNEQFF,TGTGCCAGCAGCCCGAGGGACACTACTTACAATGAGCAGTTCTTC,.,TRBJ2-1,TRBV12-3/TRBV12-4,many
CASSLSGRAFYEQYF,TGTGCCAGCAGTTTATCGGGGAGGGCCTTTTACGAGCAGTACTTC,TRBD2,TRBJ2-7,TRBV28,many
CSARAGKSYEQYF,TGCAGTGCTAGGGCCGGGAAGTCCTACGAGCAGTACTTC,.,TRBJ2-7,TRBV20-1,many
CAWSVLGRSYEQYF,TGTGCCTGGAGTGTACTCGGCCGTTCATACGAGCAGTACTTC,.,TRBJ2-7,TRBV30,many
CASSLAGAPGELFF,TGTGCCAGCAGCTTAGCAGGGGCTCCTGGGGAGCTGTTTTTT,.,TRBJ2-2,TRBV7-7,many
CASGQAVLITYEQYF,TGTGCCAGCGGCCAAGCAGTATTGATTACCTACGAGCAGTACTTC,.,TRBJ2-7,TRBV4-2,.
CASSSDPHEQYF,TGTGCCAGCAGCTCAGACCCCCACGAGCAGTACTTC,.,TRBJ2-7,TRBV3-1,many
CASSLPNEKLFF,TGTGCCAGCAGCTTACCTAATGAAAAACTGTTTTTT,.,TRBJ1-4,TRBV7-8,many
CASSVTVVSTDTQYF,TGTGCCAGCAGCGTGACGGTTGTGAGCACAGATACGCAGTATTTT,.,TRBJ2-3,TRBV6-5,.
CASSPGLAGGLGETQYF,TGTGCCAGTAGTCCGGGACTAGCGGGGGGACTGGGAGAGACCCAGTACTTC,TRBD2,TRBJ2-5,TRBV19,many
CASSFSGTGQETQYF,TGTGCCAGCAGCTTTTCTGGGACAGGGCAAGAGACCCAGTACTTC,TRBD1,TRBJ2-5,TRBV7-9,.
CASSQPSGAEAFF,TGCGCCAGCAGCCAACCCAGTGGGGCTGAAGCTTTCTTT,.,TRBJ1-1,TRBV4-1,many
CASSSDTEAFF,TGTGCCAGCAGTTCGGACACTGAAGCTTTCTTT,.,TRBJ1-1,TRBV6-5,many
CASWGDTQYF,TGTGCCAGTTGGGGAGATACGCAGTATTTT,.,TRBJ2-3,TRBV6-2/TRBV6-3,many
CASSLEWGPVYEQYF,TGCGCCAGCAGCCTAGAATGGGGTCCTGTCTACGAGCAGTACTTC,.,TRBJ2-7,TRBV5-1,many
CASSYLSPANSNTEAFF,TGTGCCAGTAGTTACCTTTCGCCGGCTAATTCAAACACTGAAGCTTTCTTT,.,TRBJ1-1,TRBV6-5,many
CASSPTGERQPQHF,TGTGCCAGCAGCCCGACAGGGGAACGTCAGCCCCAGCATTTT,TRBD1,TRBJ1-5,TRBV7-9,many
CASREDRNSYNSPLHF,TGTGCCAGCAGAGAGGACAGAAACTCCTATAATTCACCCCTCCACTTT,.,TRBJ1-6,TRBV11-1,many
CASSPPTSYEQYF,TGTGCCAGCTCACCACCGACCTCCTACGAGCAGTACTTC,.,TRBJ2-7,TRBV18,many
CASGPGTAGELFF,TGTGCCAGCGGACCCGGGACAGCGGGGGAGCTGTTTTTT,TRBD1,TRBJ2-2,TRBV6-2/TRBV6-3,.
CASRKGTRSSYEQYF,TGTGCCAGCAGGAAAGGGACGCGTAGCTCCTACGAGCAGTACTTC,.,TRBJ2-7,TRBV28,.
CASSLVSGVEESSGITSTDTQYF,TGTGCCAGCAGTTTAGTCTCAGGAGTAGAGGAGTCTAGCGGGATTACTAGCACAGATACGCAGTATTTT,TRBD2,TRBJ2-3,TRBV12-3/TRBV12-4,many
CASKEGLTSDGELFF,TGTGCCAGTAAGGAGGGACTTACCTCCGACGGGGAGCTGTTTTTT,.,TRBJ2-2,TRBV19,few
CASSPTSGGNTGGLFF,TGTGCCAGCAGTCCAACTAGCGGGGGGAACACCGGGGGGCTGTTTTTT,TRBD2,TRBJ2-2,TRBV12-3/TRBV12-4,.
CASRPVGIEQYF,TGCGCCAGCAGGCCGGTAGGGATCGAGCAGTACTTC,.,TRBJ2-7,TRBV5-1,many
CSVEGAGYEQYF,TGCAGCGTTGAAGGGGCAGGGTACGAGCAGTACTTC,.,TRBJ2-7,TRBV29-1,many
CASSFEGGTGELFF,TGTGCCAGCAGTTTCGAGGGTGGCACCGGGGAGCTGTTTTTT,.,TRBJ2-2,TRBV27,many
CASKVGATEAFF,TGTGCCAGTAAAGTGGGGGCAACTGAAGCTTTCTTT,.,TRBJ1-1,TRBV19,.
CSASRLVEVRAFF,TGCAGTGCTAGTCGTCTCGTCGAGGTACGAGCTTTCTTT,.,TRBJ1-1,TRBV20-1,many
CASSLGVLEQYF,TGTGCCAGCAGCTTGGGTGTCCTCGAGCAGTACTTC,.,TRBJ2-7,TRBV5-6,many
CAISGDSSNQPQHF,TGTGCCATCTCAGGGGATTCTAGCAATCAGCCCCAGCATTTT,.,TRBJ1-5,TRBV10-3,many
CASSHRQLGSLDF,TGTGCCAGCAGCCACAGGCAGCTAGGAAGCCTCGACTTC,.,TRBJ2-5,TRBV13,many